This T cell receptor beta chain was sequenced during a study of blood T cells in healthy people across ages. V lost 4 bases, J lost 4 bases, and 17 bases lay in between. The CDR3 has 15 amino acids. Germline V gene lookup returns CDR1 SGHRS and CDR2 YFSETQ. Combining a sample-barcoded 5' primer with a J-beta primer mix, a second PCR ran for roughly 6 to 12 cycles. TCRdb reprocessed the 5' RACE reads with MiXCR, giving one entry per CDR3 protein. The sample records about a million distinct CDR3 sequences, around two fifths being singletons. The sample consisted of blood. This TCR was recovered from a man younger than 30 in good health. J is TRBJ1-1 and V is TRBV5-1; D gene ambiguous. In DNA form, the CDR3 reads TGCGCCAGCAGCACGGGGAGGGAGTTGACCACTGAAGCTTTCTTT. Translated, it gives CASSTGRELTTEAFF.